This T cell receptor beta chain was sequenced during a study of T-cell reconstitution after alpha-beta-depleted transplantation in children. The study's findings and limits: There were reportedly several hundred expanded graft clones from which alpha-beta T cells came about two months after transplant.

As concerns this clonotype: No antigen is known for it.

Construction of the TCRbeta library involved unique molecular identifiers. TCRdb called the PCR reads again in MiXCR, with one record for every CDR3 protein. This table holds about 440,000 distinct CDR3 sequences, around two fifths found once. The sequence was obtained from a girl aged 2 to 10 with aplastic anemia, due to receive a stem cell transplant. Sample: PBMCs, taken before TCRalphabeta/CD19-depleted stem cell transplant.

In nucleotides, the CDR3 is TGTGCCAGTTCAGGGGCCGGATCTTTCTACGAGCAGTACTTC. Encoded protein: CASSGAGSFYEQYF. The chain has TRBV7-2 and TRBJ2-7, with D possibly being TRBD1 (6 bases). V was trimmed by 9 bases and J by 3 bases, leaving 18 bases between them. Germline assignment: CDR1 SGHTA and CDR2 FQGNSA. The CDR3 loop spans 14 amino acids.